These 10 T cell receptor beta chains were all obtained from the same sample, sequenced in a study of cytomegalovirus exposure and HLA in healthy donors. Primers for the PCR totalled 60 Vbeta and 13 Jbeta. Repertoires were generated with immunoSEQ multiplex PCR, while TCRdb's copy carries only in-frame clones and drops some. The table includes 70,000 to 90,000 clones, 72% detected once. The sequenced sample consisted of PBMCs. The receptors derive from a man aged 55 to 70 in good health and CMV-seropositive.

The CDR3 spells CASSLRGTSKNEQFF. Here the CDR3 DNA reads TGTGCCAGCAGCCTCCGGGGGACTAGTAAAAATGAGCAGTTCTTC. This chain connects TRBV7-3 to TRBJ2-1, with 8 bases lining up with TRBD2. CDR3 size: 15 residues. From germline, CDR1 is SGHTA and CDR2 FQGTGA. With V trimmed by 5 bases and J by 7 bases, 10 bases remained unmatched.

The V and J genes are TRBV18 and TRBJ2-7; TRBD1 agrees at 9 bases. The CDR3 totals 15 residues. From germline, CDR1 is KGHSH and CDR2 LQKENI. The V segment lost 3 bases and the J segment 5 bases; nucleotides outside the gene matches: 8. This CDR3 reads CASSPGQGRVHEQYF. For the CDR3, the DNA is TGTGCCAGCTCACCGGGACAGGGAAGAGTCCACGAGCAGTACTTC.

CDR3 in amino acids: CAWSVASAGTGELFF. The DNA of the CDR3 is TGTGCCTGGAGTGTAGCTAGCGCGGGCACCGGGGAGCTGTTTTTT. The chain carries TRBV30 and TRBJ2-2, with TRBD2 as a possible D gene (6 bases). V was cut by 0 bases and J by 4 bases, with 12 bases left in between. The CDR3 runs 15 residues. Germline CDR1 is GTSNPN and CDR2 is SVGIG (reference sequence).

The chain uses TRBV2 and TRBJ1-1; D is uncertain. Trimming shortened V by 3 bases and J by 3 bases, and 11 bases separated the two germline ends. The CDR3 is 14 amino acids. Germline V gene data show CDR1 as SNHLY and CDR2 as FYNNEI. For the CDR3, the DNA is TGTGCCAGCAGTGACCCTCGTGCGTACACTGAAGCTTTCTTT. Its translation is CASSDPRAYTEAFF.

With respect to this clone: One junction end does not reproduce the germline sequence, and a read error may be involved. The J gene is TRBJ1-4, the V gene TRBV7-9; TRBD1 might be the D (5 bases). Germline V gene lookup returns CDR1 SEHNR and CDR2 FQNEAQ (reference sequence). The CDR3 is 12 residues long. The CDR3 DNA is TGTTCCAGCAGCTTAAGACAGGAAAAACTGTTTTTT. Translation: CSSSLRQEKLFF.

The chain carries TRBV11-2 and TRBJ1-2, with a tentative D call TRBD1 (6 bases). The germline V gene has CDR1 SGHAT and CDR2 FQNNGV. Trimming stripped 1 base from V and 2 bases from J, with 14 bases between. This CDR3 contains 16 residues. The CDR3 sequence: CASSLVTGSSNYGYTF. CDR3 sequence (DNA): TGTGCCAGCAGCTTAGTTACAGGGTCCTCCAACTATGGCTACACCTTC.

The chain links TRBV4-1 to TRBJ2-5; a possible D gene is TRBD2 (5 bases). Germline V lookup: CDR1 MGHRA, CDR2 YSYEKL. The CDR3 is made up of 19 amino acids. Trimming removed 3 bases at V and 2 bases at J, with 25 bases between. The CDR3 nucleotides are TGCGCCAGCAGCCATCCTCTAGCTACTTCCAAGAGATTACAAGAGACCCAGTACTTC. Protein product: CASSHPLATSKRLQETQYF.

The chain recombines TRBV7-9 with TRBJ1-1, with a tentative D call TRBD1 (5 bases). V gave up 3 bases and J gave up 2 bases, with 10 bases separating them. The CDR3 is made up of 14 amino acids. CDR1 is SEHNR and CDR2 is FQNEAQ in the germline V gene (reference sequence). CDR3 DNA: TGTGCCAGCAGCTTCGGTCAGGGTAACACTGAAGCTTTCTTT. Amino acids: CASSFGQGNTEAFF.

This clone was counted a few times. CDR3 region: CATYYGGNQPQHF. The CDR3 DNA sequence: TGTGCCACCTACTACGGGGGCAATCAGCCCCAGCATTTT. The chain couples TRBV6-5 to TRBJ1-5, with unresolved D. The germline V and J ends were trimmed by 10 bases and 2 bases, with 12 bases remaining between them. The CDR3 has 13 residues. Germline CDR1 MNHEY, CDR2 SVGAGI.

The chain has TRBV5-8 and TRBJ2-1; TRBD1 agrees at 11 bases. The V gene's germline CDR1 is SGHTS and CDR2 YDEGEE. The CDR3 is 15 residues long. V was clipped by 3 bases and J by 4 bases; unmatched bases: 3. CDR3 bases: TGTGCCAGCAGCTCGGACAGGGGGCCTTACAATGAGCAGTTCTTC. Amino acid sequence: CASSSDRGPYNEQFF. The full variable domain, its missing parts supplied by reference TRBV5-8 and TRBJ2-1, is EAGVTQSPTHLIKTRGQQATLRCSPISGHTSVYWYQQALGLGLQFLLWYDEGEERNRGNFPPRFSGRQFPNYSSELNVNALELEDSALYLCASSSDRGPYNEQFFGPGTRLTVL.